The clone carrying this T cell receptor (beta chain) was recorded at least ten times. These data are taken from a study of early T cells in non-severe SARS-CoV-2 infection. TCRdb recomputed calls from the 5' RACE reads with MiXCR, one row per CDR3 protein. The table includes around 22,000 distinct CDR3 sequences, about 3.8% detected once. Germline values: CDR1 SGDLS, CDR2 YYNGEE. Trimming shortened V by 5 bases and J by 3 bases, and 15 bases separated the two germline ends. CDR3 size: 15 residues. The TCR sequence derives from an adult who was a healthcare worker with PCR-confirmed SARS-CoV-2 infection or an uninfected control (not recorded which). The chain combines TRBV9 with TRBJ1-5; no clear D gene. Input material: whole blood. CDR3 amino acids: CASRWAPTNNQPQHF. Here the CDR3 DNA reads TGTGCCAGCAGGTGGGCCCCGACGAACAATCAGCCCCAGCATTTT.